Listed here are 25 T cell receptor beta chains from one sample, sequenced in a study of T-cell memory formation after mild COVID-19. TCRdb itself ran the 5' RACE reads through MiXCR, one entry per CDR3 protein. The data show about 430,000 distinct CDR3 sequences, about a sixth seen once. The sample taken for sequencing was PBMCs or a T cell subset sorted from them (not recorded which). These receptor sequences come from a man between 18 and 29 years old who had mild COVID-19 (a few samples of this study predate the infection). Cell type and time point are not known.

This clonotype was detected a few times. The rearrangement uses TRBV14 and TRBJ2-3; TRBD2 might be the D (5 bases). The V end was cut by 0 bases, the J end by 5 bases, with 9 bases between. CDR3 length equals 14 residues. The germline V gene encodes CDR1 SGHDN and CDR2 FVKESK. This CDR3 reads CASSQDHGIDTQYF. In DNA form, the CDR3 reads TGTGCCAGCAGCCAAGATCACGGGATAGATACGCAGTATTTT. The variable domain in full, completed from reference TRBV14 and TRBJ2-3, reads EAGVTQFPSHSVIEKGQTVTLRCDPISGHDNLYWYRRVMGKEIKFLLHFVKESKQDESGMPNNRFLAERTGGTYSTLKVQPAELEDSGVYFCASSQDHGIDTQYFGPGTRLTVL.

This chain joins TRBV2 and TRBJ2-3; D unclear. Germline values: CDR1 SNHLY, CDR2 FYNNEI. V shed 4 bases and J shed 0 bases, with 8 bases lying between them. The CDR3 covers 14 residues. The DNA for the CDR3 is TGTGCCAGCAGTGCCGCGGTTAGCACAGATACGCAGTATTTT. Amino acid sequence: CASSAAVSTDTQYF. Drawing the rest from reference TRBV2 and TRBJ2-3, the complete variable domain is EPEVTQTPSHQVTQMGQEVILRCVPISNHLYFYWYRQILGQKVEFLVSFYNNEISEKSEIFDDQFSVERPDGSNFTLKIRSTKLEDSAMYFCASSAAVSTDTQYFGPGTRLTVL.

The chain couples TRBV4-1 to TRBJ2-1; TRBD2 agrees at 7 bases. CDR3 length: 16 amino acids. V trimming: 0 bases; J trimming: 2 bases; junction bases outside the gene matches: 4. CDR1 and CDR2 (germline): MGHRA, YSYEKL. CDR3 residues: CASSQDLAGAYNEQFF. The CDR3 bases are TGCGCCAGCAGCCAAGATCTGGCGGGGGCCTACAATGAGCAGTTCTTC.

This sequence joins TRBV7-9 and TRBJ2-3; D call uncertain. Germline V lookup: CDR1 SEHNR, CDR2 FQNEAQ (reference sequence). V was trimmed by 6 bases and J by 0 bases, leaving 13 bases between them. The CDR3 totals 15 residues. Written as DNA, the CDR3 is TGTGCCAGCAGTCCCATAAGCCTTAGCACAGATACGCAGTATTTT. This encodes CASSPISLSTDTQYF.

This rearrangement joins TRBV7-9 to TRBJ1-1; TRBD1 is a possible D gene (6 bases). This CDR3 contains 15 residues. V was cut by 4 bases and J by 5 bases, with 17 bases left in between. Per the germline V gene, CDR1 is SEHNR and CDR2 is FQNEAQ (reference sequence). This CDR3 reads CASSSEQGVETEAFF. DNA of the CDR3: TGTGCCAGCAGCTCCGAACAGGGTGTGGAAACTGAAGCTTTCTTT.

The CDR3 nucleotides are TGCGCCAGCAGCCGCGGTGAGGCGAGGTGGGTTAGTACTGAAGCTTTCTTT. Its protein product is CASSRGEARWVSTEAFF. The chain is built from TRBV4-1 and TRBJ1-1; D ambiguous. Germline CDR1 MGHRA, CDR2 YSYEKL. CDR3 length equals 17 residues. V lost 4 bases, J lost 5 bases, and 23 bases lay in between.

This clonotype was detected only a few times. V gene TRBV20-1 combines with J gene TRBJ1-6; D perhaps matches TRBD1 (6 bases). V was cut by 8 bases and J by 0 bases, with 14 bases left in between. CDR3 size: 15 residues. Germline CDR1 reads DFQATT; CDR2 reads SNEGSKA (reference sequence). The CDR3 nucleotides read TGCAGTTTAAAACAGGGCGGCTCCTATAATTCACCCCTCCACTTT. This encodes CSLKQGGSYNSPLHF.

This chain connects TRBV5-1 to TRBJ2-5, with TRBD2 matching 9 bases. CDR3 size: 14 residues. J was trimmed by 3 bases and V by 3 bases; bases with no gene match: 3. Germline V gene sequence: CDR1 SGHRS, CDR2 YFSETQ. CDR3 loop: CASSSRTSEETQYF. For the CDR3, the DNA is TGCGCCAGCAGCTCCCGGACTAGCGAAGAGACCCAGTACTTC.

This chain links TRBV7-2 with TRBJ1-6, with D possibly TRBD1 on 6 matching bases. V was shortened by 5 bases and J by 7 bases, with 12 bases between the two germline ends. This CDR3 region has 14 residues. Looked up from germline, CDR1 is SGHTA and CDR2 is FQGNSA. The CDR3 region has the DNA TGTGCCAGCAGCCGATACAGGGACAATTCACCCCTCCACTTT. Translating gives CASSRYRDNSPLHF.

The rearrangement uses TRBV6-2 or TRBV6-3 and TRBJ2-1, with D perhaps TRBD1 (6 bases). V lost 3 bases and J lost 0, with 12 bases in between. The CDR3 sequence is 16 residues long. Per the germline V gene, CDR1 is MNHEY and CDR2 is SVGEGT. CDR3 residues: CASSYPQGFSYNEQFF. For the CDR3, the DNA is TGTGCCAGCAGTTATCCACAGGGCTTCTCCTACAATGAGCAGTTCTTC.

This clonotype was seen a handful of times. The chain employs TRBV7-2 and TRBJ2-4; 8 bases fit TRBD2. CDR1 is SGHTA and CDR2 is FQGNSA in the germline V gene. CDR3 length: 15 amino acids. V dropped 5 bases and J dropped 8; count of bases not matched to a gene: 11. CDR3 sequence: CASSASSGPRHIQYF. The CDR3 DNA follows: TGTGCCAGCAGCGCATCTAGCGGGCCCCGTCACATTCAGTACTTC.

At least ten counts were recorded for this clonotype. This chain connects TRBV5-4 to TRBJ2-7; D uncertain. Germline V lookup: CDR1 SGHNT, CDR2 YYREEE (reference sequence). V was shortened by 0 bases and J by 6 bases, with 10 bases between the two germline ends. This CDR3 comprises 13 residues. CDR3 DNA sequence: TGTGCCAGCAGCTTGGAACACGCGAGCGAGCAGTACTTC. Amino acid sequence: CASSLEHASEQYF.

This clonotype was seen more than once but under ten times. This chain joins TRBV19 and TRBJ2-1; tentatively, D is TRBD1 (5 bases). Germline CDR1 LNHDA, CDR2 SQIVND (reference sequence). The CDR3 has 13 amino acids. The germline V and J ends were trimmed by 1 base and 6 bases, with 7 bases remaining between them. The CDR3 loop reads CASSIAGSNEQFF. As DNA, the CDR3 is TGTGCCAGTAGTATAGCAGGGTCCAATGAGCAGTTCTTC.

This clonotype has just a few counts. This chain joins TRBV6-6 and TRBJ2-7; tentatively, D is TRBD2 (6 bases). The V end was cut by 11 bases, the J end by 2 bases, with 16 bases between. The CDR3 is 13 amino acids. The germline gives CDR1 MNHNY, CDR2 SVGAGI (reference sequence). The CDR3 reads CASSGTLTYEQYF. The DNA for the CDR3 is TGTGCCTCCTCCGGGACTCTAACCTACGAGCAGTACTTC.

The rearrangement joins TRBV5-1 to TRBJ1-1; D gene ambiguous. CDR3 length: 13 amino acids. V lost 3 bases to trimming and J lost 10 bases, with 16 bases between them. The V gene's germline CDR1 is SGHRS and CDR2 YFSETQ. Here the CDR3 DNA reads TGCGCCAGCAGCTCTGAAGGTGAGGGCTCAGCTTTCTTT. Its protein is CASSSEGEGSAFF.

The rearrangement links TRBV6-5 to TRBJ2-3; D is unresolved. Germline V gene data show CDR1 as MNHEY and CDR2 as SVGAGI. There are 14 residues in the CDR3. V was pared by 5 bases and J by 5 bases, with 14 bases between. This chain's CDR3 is CASSIRQLKDTQYF. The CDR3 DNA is TGTGCCAGCAGTATACGCCAATTAAAAGATACGCAGTATTTT.

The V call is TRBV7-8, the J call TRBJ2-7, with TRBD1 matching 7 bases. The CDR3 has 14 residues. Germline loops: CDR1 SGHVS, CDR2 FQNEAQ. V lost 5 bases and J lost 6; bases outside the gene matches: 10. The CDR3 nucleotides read TGTGCCAGCAGCGATCGACAGGGTTTTCGCGAGCAGTACTTC. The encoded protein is CASSDRQGFREQYF.

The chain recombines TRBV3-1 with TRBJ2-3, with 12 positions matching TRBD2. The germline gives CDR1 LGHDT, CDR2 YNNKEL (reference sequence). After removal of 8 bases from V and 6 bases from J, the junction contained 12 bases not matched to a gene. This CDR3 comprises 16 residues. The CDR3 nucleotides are TGTGCCAGCGGAAAACTAGCGGGGGGCCCTCACGATACGCAGTATTTT. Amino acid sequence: CASGKLAGGPHDTQYF.

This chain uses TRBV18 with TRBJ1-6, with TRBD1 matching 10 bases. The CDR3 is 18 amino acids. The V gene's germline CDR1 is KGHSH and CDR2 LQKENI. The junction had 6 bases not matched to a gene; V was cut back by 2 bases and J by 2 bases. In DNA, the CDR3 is TGTGCCAGCTCACCAGTCGACAGGGGGCTGACCTATAATTCACCCCTCCACTTT. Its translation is CASSPVDRGLTYNSPLHF.

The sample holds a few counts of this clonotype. CDR3 coding DNA: TGTGCCAGCAGCCAAGGCTTCCACAGGGCCCCCTTCAATGAGCAGTTCTTC. As protein: CASSQGFHRAPFNEQFF. The V gene is TRBV4-2, the J gene TRBJ2-1, with TRBD1 as a possible D gene (6 bases). The CDR3 runs 17 residues. Trimming removed 1 base from V and 6 bases from J, with 19 bases in between. CDR1 LGHNA and CDR2 YNFKEQ come from the germline V gene.

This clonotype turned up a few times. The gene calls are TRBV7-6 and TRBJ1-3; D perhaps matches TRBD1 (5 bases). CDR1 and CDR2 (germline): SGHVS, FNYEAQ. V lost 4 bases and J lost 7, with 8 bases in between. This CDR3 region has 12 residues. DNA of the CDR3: TGTGCCAGCAGCTGGGAGGGGAACACCATATATTTT. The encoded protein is CASSWEGNTIYF.

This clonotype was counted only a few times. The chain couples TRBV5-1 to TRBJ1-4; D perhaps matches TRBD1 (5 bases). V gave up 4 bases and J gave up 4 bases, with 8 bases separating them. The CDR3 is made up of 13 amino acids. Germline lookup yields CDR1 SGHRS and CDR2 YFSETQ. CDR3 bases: TGCGCCAGCAGCCGGGGGTTTAATGAAAAACTGTTTTTT. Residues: CASSRGFNEKLFF.

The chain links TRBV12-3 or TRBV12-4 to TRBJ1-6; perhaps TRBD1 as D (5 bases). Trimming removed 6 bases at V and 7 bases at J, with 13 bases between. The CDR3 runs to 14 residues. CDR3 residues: CASREGIWNSPLHF. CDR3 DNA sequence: TGTGCCAGCAGGGAGGGGATTTGGAATTCACCCCTCCACTTT.

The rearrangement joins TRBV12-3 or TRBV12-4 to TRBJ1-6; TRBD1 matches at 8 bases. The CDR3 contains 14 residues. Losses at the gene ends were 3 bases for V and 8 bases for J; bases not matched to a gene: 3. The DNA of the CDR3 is TGTGCCAGCAGTTTTTCAGGGGGCTATTCACCCCTCCACTTT. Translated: CASSFSGGYSPLHF.

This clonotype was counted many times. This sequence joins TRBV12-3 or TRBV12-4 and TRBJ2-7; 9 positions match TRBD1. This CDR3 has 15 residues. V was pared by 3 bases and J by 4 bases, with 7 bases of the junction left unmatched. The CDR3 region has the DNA TGTGCCAGCAGTTTCCCGGGACAGGGAGGATACGAGCAGTACTTC. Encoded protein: CASSFPGQGGYEQYF.